A selection of T cell receptor beta chains follows, all from one sample in a study of naive and memory T cell subsets. Using its own MiXCR run on the UMI-ligation and nested PCR reads, TCRdb lists one record per CDR3 protein. Seen here are 120,000 to 150,000 distinct CDR3 sequences, over 15% observed once, and the top ten hold roughly 0.14%. The sample taken for sequencing was naive CD4+ T cells from blood. The receptors derive from a human donor in good health. Both conserved end residues are part of each CDR3. D genes are given only for firm matches.

J gene: TRBJ2-7; D gene: NA; V gene: TRBV28; CDR3 protein: CASSLWGGPSYEQYF
J gene: TRBJ2-1; D gene: TRBD2; V gene: TRBV5-1; CDR3 protein: CASSLGTSGNEQFF
J gene: TRBJ2-7; D gene: TRBD1; V gene: TRBV25-1; CDR3 protein: CASSVPTGGQGEQYF
J gene: TRBJ2-5; D gene: TRBD2; V gene: TRBV20-1; CDR3 protein: CSARATSGRLQETQYF
J gene: TRBJ1-4; D gene: NA; V gene: TRBV28; CDR3 protein: CASRQGASEKLFF
J gene: TRBJ2-7; D gene: TRBD2; V gene: TRBV18; CDR3 protein: CASSPGAGVELGEQYF
J gene: TRBJ1-5; D gene: TRBD1; V gene: TRBV6-2/TRBV6-3; CDR3 protein: CASSRLGQGDQPQHF
J gene: TRBJ2-5; D gene: TRBD1; V gene: TRBV6-5; CDR3 protein: CASSHDRDQETQYF
J gene: TRBJ2-3; D gene: NA; V gene: TRBV7-2; CDR3 protein: CASSSLARTQYF
J gene: TRBJ2-1; D gene: NA; V gene: TRBV7-2; CDR3 protein: CASSLVGRSYNEQFF
J gene: TRBJ2-1; D gene: NA; V gene: TRBV18; CDR3 protein: CASSPGGVFVNEQFF